The 30 T cell receptor beta chains listed next were all sequenced from one sample in a study of regulatory T cells in long-lasting Graves disease. Building of the TCR beta libraries involved iRepertoire HTBI primers and Arm-PCR of CDR3 regions. TCRdb analysed the multiplex PCR reads with MiXCR anew, one entry per CDR3 protein. The profile shows 200,000 to 250,000 distinct CDR3 sequences, roughly 21% of them singletons. Described time point: newly diagnosed GD, antithyroid drugs for less than 3 months. Generation of the TCR library employed RNA extracted from PBMCs. The source material was peripheral blood mononuclear cells (PBMCs), sampled at new diagnosis, from a patient treated with antithyroid drugs. Receptors originate from a female donor with Graves disease.

This clonotype was found many times. This chain connects TRBV4-3 to TRBJ1-4; D remains ambiguous. V was clipped by 5 bases and J by 0 bases, with 13 bases between them. Germline CDR1 and CDR2: LGHNA and YSLEER. The CDR3 sequence is 16 residues long. The chain's CDR3 is CASSYRRLPTNEKLFF. CDR3 sequence (DNA): TGCGCCAGCAGCTACCGGAGACTCCCAACTAATGAAAAACTGTTTTTT.

This clonotype was seen more than once but under ten times. The gene calls are TRBV29-1 and TRBJ2-7; D is perhaps TRBD2 (5 bases). Per germline, CDR1 SQVTM and CDR2 ANQGSEA. The length of the CDR3 is 14 residues. V lost 3 bases, J lost 0 bases, and 12 bases lay in between. The CDR3 spells CSVEPTGSSYEQYF. The CDR3 bases are TGCAGCGTTGAGCCGACGGGAAGCTCCTACGAGCAGTACTTC.

At least ten counts were recorded for this clonotype. Written as DNA, the CDR3 is TGTGCCAGCAGCATAGCGGGAGTCCCCTACAATGAGCAGTTCTTC. Its translation is CASSIAGVPYNEQFF. V is TRBV27 and J is TRBJ2-1, with 9 bases aligning to TRBD2. The CDR3 runs to 15 residues. J gave up 2 bases and V 6 bases, and 5 bases lay outside the gene matches. Germline-derived CDR1 and CDR2 are MNHEY and SMNVEV (reference sequence).

This clonotype was counted many times. The CDR3 sequence: CASTRSGRTYEQYF. For the CDR3, the DNA is TGTGCCAGCACTCGAAGCGGGAGGACCTACGAGCAGTACTTC. V and J are TRBV12-3 or TRBV12-4 and TRBJ2-7; 9 bases match TRBD2. Germline trimming cut 7 bases from V and 2 bases from J; bases unmatched to any gene: 6. The length of the CDR3 is 14 residues.

This clonotype was recorded many times. This chain connects TRBV4-1 to TRBJ2-3; the D call may be TRBD1 or TRBD2 (6 bases each). CDR3 length: 16 amino acids. V was clipped by 2 bases and J by 2 bases, with 14 bases between them. The germline gives CDR1 MGHRA, CDR2 YSYEKL. The CDR3 spells CASSQSGGTITDTQYF. Here the CDR3 DNA reads TGCGCCAGCAGCCAATCCGGGGGCACCATCACAGATACGCAGTATTTT.

This clonotype was seen many times. The chain carries TRBV20-1 and TRBJ2-1; D not certain. The V end lost 5 bases, the J end lost 10 bases, and 15 bases lay between the germline ends. Germline V CDR1 and CDR2: DFQATT, SNEGSKA (reference sequence). There are 12 residues in the CDR3. The CDR3 loop reads CSALYTIDEQFF. The CDR3 DNA follows: TGCAGTGCTCTGTATACCATCGACGAGCAGTTCTTC.

This clonotype came up once. Since a far larger clone is one base different, this is likely a read error. The J gene is TRBJ1-1, the V gene TRBV11-2, with D unresolved. The CDR3 is 12 residues long. V was cut by 5 bases and J by 6 bases, with 10 bases left in between. The germline V gene encodes CDR1 SGHAT and CDR2 FQNNGV. CDR3 loop: CASSTRRPEAFF. CDR3 nucleotide sequence: TGTGCCAGCAGCACACGTCGGCCTGAAGCTTTCTTT.

This clonotype came up many times. J is TRBJ2-7 and V is TRBV14, with 7 positions matching TRBD1. V shed 4 bases, J shed 2 bases, and the junction held 5 bases outside the gene matches. The CDR3 spans 14 residues. Looked up from germline, CDR1 is SGHDN and CDR2 is FVKESK. Here the CDR3 reads CASSLRTGPYEQYF. The DNA for the CDR3 is TGTGCCAGCAGCCTAAGGACAGGACCCTACGAGCAGTACTTC.

This clonotype came up many times. The chain uses TRBV11-3 and TRBJ2-1; TRBD2 is a possible D gene (7 bases). Germline V gene sequence: CDR1 SGHNT, CDR2 YENEEA. CDR3 size: 16 residues. Trimming cost V 1 base and J 6 bases, with 16 bases left between them. CDR3 bases: TGTGCCAGCAGCTTAGGGGGCGGGGGCCCCTCCAATGAGCAGTTCTTC. Protein product: CASSLGGGGPSNEQFF.

To note about this clonotype: This sequence may be a read error, since a much larger clone differs from it by one base. V and J are TRBV6-1 and TRBJ2-1; 7 nucleotides align to TRBD2. V shed 5 bases, J shed 2 bases, and the junction held 6 bases outside the gene matches. The CDR3 spans 15 residues. Germline lookup yields CDR1 MNHNS and CDR2 SASEGT. The CDR3 DNA follows: TGTGCCAGCAGTCCCAGACTAGCCACCTACAATGAGCAGTTCTTC. It specifies CASSPRLATYNEQFF.

This clonotype was detected ten times or more. The V gene is TRBV7-2, the J gene TRBJ2-3, with 11 bases fitting TRBD2. The CDR3 spans 16 residues. Germline trimming cut 5 bases from V and 2 bases from J; bases unmatched to any gene: 6. Looked up from germline, CDR1 is SGHTA and CDR2 is FQGNSA. CDR3 in amino acids: CASSPMTSGNTDTQYF. In DNA form, the CDR3 reads TGTGCCAGCAGCCCAATGACTAGCGGGAACACAGATACGCAGTATTTT.

As concerns this clonotype: A far bigger clonotype differs at one base, so this is likely a read error. The CDR3 spells CASSPTGPYTEAFF. The CDR3 region has the DNA TGTGCCAGCAGCCCGACAGGTCCCTACACTGAAGCTTTCTTT. This chain uses TRBV7-2 with TRBJ1-1, with D possibly TRBD1 on 6 matching bases. The germline V and J ends were trimmed by 5 bases and 3 bases, with 13 bases remaining between them. The CDR3 totals 14 residues. CDR1 is SGHTA, CDR2 FQGNSA, per germline.

The table lists this clonotype with many counts. The J gene is TRBJ1-2, the V gene TRBV29-1, with D unclear. Germline values: CDR1 SQVTM, CDR2 ANQGSEA. The V and J ends lost 4 bases and 3 bases respectively, with 9 bases between them. The CDR3 spans 12 residues. This chain's CDR3 is CSVAAGDYGYTF. The CDR3 DNA is TGCAGCGTTGCGGCGGGAGACTATGGCTACACCTTC.

The gene calls are TRBV6-2 or TRBV6-3 and TRBJ2-4, with 8 bases identical to TRBD2. The V segment lost 6 bases and the J segment 6 bases; nucleotides outside the gene matches: 10. The V gene's germline CDR1 is MNHEY and CDR2 SVGEGT. The CDR3 sequence is 15 residues long. The DNA of the CDR3 is TGTGCCAGCAGAGAAGCGGGAGAGTACCTAAACATTCAGTACTTC. Translating gives CASREAGEYLNIQYF.

This rearrangement joins TRBV4-1 to TRBJ2-5, with D unclear. This CDR3 has 15 amino acids. The ends were cut back, 0 bases at V and 2 bases at J, with 10 bases in the middle. From germline, CDR1 is MGHRA and CDR2 YSYEKL. CDR3 loop: CASSQERLRQETQYF. The CDR3 DNA reads TGCGCCAGCAGCCAAGAACGACTCAGACAAGAGACCCAGTACTTC.

This clonotype was seen repeatedly, ten times or more. The V gene is TRBV9, the J gene TRBJ2-3, with a possible D match to TRBD1 (6 bases). Germline CDR1 reads SGDLS; CDR2 reads YYNGEE. The CDR3 runs 14 residues. V gave up 4 bases and J gave up 4 bases, with 13 bases separating them. Here the CDR3 reads CASSLTGFSDTQYF. The CDR3 coding sequence is TGTGCCAGCAGCCTAACAGGGTTTTCAGATACGCAGTATTTT.

This clonotype was seen at least ten times. Possible read error: a much larger clone is one base away. The V and J genes are TRBV12-3 or TRBV12-4 and TRBJ2-7; 11 positions match TRBD1. V gave up 7 bases and J gave up 6 bases; unmatched junction bases: 11. This CDR3 comprises 15 residues. CDR3 sequence: CASNSRTGGASEQYF. CDR3 in DNA: TGTGCCAGCAACTCGAGGACAGGGGGCGCGTCCGAGCAGTACTTC.

This sequence joins TRBV27 and TRBJ2-1, with 11 bases aligning to TRBD2. Germline trimming cut 4 bases from V and 8 bases from J; bases unmatched to any gene: 7. Germline-derived CDR1 and CDR2 are MNHEY and SMNVEV (reference sequence). The CDR3 loop spans 15 amino acids. CDR3 bases: TGTGCCAGCAGTTCACTAGCGGGAGCGGCTTATGAGCAGTTCTTC. It translates to CASSSLAGAAYEQFF.

This clonotype was seen repeatedly, ten times or more. The chain employs TRBV18 and TRBJ1-4; D ambiguous. Trimming stripped 4 bases from V and 5 bases from J, with 8 bases between. Looked up from germline, CDR1 is KGHSH and CDR2 is LQKENI. The CDR3 has 13 amino acids. Here the CDR3 DNA reads TGTGCCAGCTCACGCGGCCTCAATGAAAAACTGTTTTTT. Translation gives CASSRGLNEKLFF.

This clonotype came up many times. J is TRBJ2-1 and V is TRBV3-1; possible D gene TRBD2, 6 bases. This CDR3 has 18 amino acids. The germline CDR1 and CDR2 sequences are LGHDT and YNNKEL (reference sequence). Trimming took 5 bases from V and 0 from J, leaving 20 bases between them. CDR3 bases: TGTGCCAGCAGCTCTCATGGAGGGACCCAAAGCTCCTACAATGAGCAGTTCTTC. This encodes CASSSHGGTQSSYNEQFF.

The count of this clonotype is one. This chain uses TRBV7-2 with TRBJ2-4; 8 bases are shared with TRBD2. Germline CDR1 reads SGHTA; CDR2 reads FQGNSA. V lost 5 bases, J lost 0 bases, and 6 bases stayed unmatched. CDR3 length: 16 amino acids. This CDR3 is CASSTLLAGAKNIQYF. DNA for the CDR3: TGTGCCAGCAGCACCCTCCTAGCGGGAGCCAAAAACATTCAGTACTTC.

This clonotype was observed many times. V and J are TRBV20-1 and TRBJ1-1; weak D call: TRBD1 (6 bases). V lost 5 bases, J lost 1 base, and 14 bases lay in between. CDR1 is DFQATT and CDR2 is SNEGSKA in the germline V gene (reference sequence). The CDR3 runs to 14 residues. Here the CDR3 reads CSAVGQFGNTEAFF. The DNA of the CDR3 is TGCAGTGCTGTTGGACAGTTTGGGAACACTGAAGCTTTCTTT.

V is TRBV5-1 and J is TRBJ2-3; 12 bases match TRBD2. The germline gives CDR1 SGHRS, CDR2 YFSETQ. V shed 2 bases, J shed 0 bases, and the junction held 1 base outside the gene matches. CDR3 length: 16 amino acids. CDR3 loop: CASSLGTSGSTDTQYF. The CDR3 region has the DNA TGCGCCAGCAGCTTAGGGACTAGCGGGAGCACAGATACGCAGTATTTT. The complete variable domain, with remaining parts taken from reference TRBV5-1 and TRBJ2-3, reads KAGVTQTPRYLIKTRGQQVTLSCSPISGHRSVSWYQQTPGQGLQFLFEYFSETQRNKGNFPGRFSGRQFSNSRSEMNVSTLELGDSALYLCASSLGTSGSTDTQYFGPGTRLTVL.

About this clonotype itself: A clone one base away is much larger, so this may be a read error. The rearrangement joins TRBV12-3 or TRBV12-4 to TRBJ1-5; no clear D gene. With 4 bases removed from V and 3 bases from J, the gap between germline ends came to 16 bases. The CDR3 sequence is 16 residues long. For the CDR3, the DNA is TGTGCCAGCAGTTCGCCGTCAAATATCGCCAATCAGCCCCAGCATTTT. It is translated as CASSSPSNIANQPQHF.

This clonotype was detected many times. This rearrangement joins TRBV7-2 to TRBJ2-3; D possibly uses TRBD1 or TRBD2 (5 bases each). Germline-derived CDR1 and CDR2 are SGHTA and FQGNSA. This CDR3 region has 15 residues. The V and J ends lost 5 bases and 5 bases respectively, with 17 bases between them. DNA of the CDR3: TGTGCCAGCAGCCTGCTGTTCGGGGCGGTAGATACGCAGTATTTT. Its protein is CASSLLFGAVDTQYF.

The V gene is TRBV7-3, the J gene TRBJ2-2; D unresolved. Germline V gene lookup returns CDR1 SGHTA and CDR2 FQGTGA. V lost 5 bases, J lost 6 bases, and 13 bases lay in between. The CDR3 extends over 14 amino acids. Here the CDR3 reads CASSPPGSPGELFF. CDR3 in DNA: TGTGCCAGCAGCCCCCCGGGCTCTCCCGGGGAGCTGTTTTTT.

The V gene is TRBV20-1, the J gene TRBJ2-3; D may be TRBD2 (6 bases). Germline CDR1 is DFQATT and CDR2 is SNEGSKA (reference sequence). The CDR3 runs 11 residues. Trimming took off 4 bases at V and 6 bases at J, with 8 bases between the two ends. CDR3 DNA sequence: TGCAGTGCTAAGAGCGGGGATACGCAGTATTTT. Translating gives CSAKSGDTQYF.

This clonotype was seen ten or more times. The chain employs TRBV28 and TRBJ1-5, with unresolved D. Germline V CDR1 and CDR2: MDHEN, SYDVKM. The CDR3 sequence is 17 residues long. Trimming took 5 bases from V and 0 from J, leaving 17 bases between them. DNA of the CDR3: TGTGCCAGCAGTATCGCCGGGCCCCTTAATAGCAATCAGCCCCAGCATTTT. This gives the protein CASSIAGPLNSNQPQHF. Full variable domain (missing parts from reference TRBV28 and TRBJ1-5): DVKVTQSSRYLVKRTGEKVFLECVQDMDHENMFWYRQDPGLGLRLIYFSYDVKMKEKGDIPEGYSVSREKKERFSLILESASTNQTSMYLCASSIAGPLNSNQPQHFGDGTRLSIL.

This clonotype was recorded at least ten times. The V call is TRBV7-2, the J call TRBJ2-7; possibly TRBD1 for D (5 bases). The ends were cut back, 5 bases at V and 0 bases at J, with 20 bases in the middle. CDR1 and CDR2 from the germline V gene are SGHTA and FQGNSA. The CDR3 is made up of 17 amino acids. The CDR3 DNA is TGTGCCAGCAGCCTCCAAGACAGTACAGCACTCTCCTACGAGCAGTACTTC. Protein product: CASSLQDSTALSYEQYF.

Comment on this clonotype: An end of the junction does not agree with germline; a read error may underlie this. Here the CDR3 reads CTSSLRGFEAKNIQYF. CDR3 in DNA: TGCACCAGCAGCTTGAGAGGGTTCGAAGCCAAAAACATTCAGTACTTC. The V call is TRBV5-1, the J call TRBJ2-4; TRBD2 might be the D (5 bases). The CDR3 is 16 amino acids. CDR1 and CDR2 (germline): SGHRS, YFSETQ. Variable domain in full (rest from reference TRBV5-1 and TRBJ2-4): KAGVTQTPRYLIKTRGQQVTLSCSPISGHRSVSWYQQTPGQGLQFLFEYFSETQRNKGNFPGRFSGRQFSNSRSEMNVSTLELGDSALYLCTSSLRGFEAKNIQYFGAGTRLSVL.